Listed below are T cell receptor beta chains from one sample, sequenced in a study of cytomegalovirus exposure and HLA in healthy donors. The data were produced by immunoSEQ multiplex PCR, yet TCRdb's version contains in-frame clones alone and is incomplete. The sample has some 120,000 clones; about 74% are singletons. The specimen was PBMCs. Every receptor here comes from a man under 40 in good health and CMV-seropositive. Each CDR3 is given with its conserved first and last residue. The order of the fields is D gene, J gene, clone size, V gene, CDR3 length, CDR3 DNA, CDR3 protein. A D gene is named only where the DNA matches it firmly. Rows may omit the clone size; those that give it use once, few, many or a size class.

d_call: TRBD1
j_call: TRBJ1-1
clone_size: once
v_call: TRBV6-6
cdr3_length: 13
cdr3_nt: TGTGCCACTAGGGGGACAGGGAACACTGAAGCTTTCTTT
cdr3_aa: CATRGTGNTEAFF

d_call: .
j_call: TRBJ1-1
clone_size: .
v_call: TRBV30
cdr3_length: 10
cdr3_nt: TGTGCCTGGAGTGTCCGGGGGGCTTTCTTT
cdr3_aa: CAWSVRGAFF

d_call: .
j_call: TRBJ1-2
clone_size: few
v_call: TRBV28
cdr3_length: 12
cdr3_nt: TGTGCCAGCAGTAGCACTAACTATGGCTACACCTTC
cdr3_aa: CASSSTNYGYTF

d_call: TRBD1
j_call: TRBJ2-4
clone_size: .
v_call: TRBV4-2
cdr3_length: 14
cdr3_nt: TGTGCCAGCAGCCAAGGACAGGGGTCAAACATTCAGTACTTC
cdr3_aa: CASSQGQGSNIQYF

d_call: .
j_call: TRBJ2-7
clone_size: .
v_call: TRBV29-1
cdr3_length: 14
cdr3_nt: TGCAGCGTTTTGAGGCCGGACAGCCCCTACGAGCAGTACTTC
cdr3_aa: CSVLRPDSPYEQYF

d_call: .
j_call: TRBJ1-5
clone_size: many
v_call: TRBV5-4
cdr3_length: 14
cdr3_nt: TGTGCCAGCAGCTTGGGCCCAGGGGAACAGCCCCAGCATTTT
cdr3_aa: CASSLGPGEQPQHF

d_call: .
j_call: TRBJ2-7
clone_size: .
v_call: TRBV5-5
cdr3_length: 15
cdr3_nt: TGTGCCAGCAGCCAGGACGGGGGAATGTACTACGAGCAGTACTTC
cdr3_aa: CASSQDGGMYYEQYF

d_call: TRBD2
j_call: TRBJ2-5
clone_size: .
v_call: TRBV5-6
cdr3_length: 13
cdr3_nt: TGTGCCAGCAGCCCTAGACTAGCAGAGACCCAGTACTTC
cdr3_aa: CASSPRLAETQYF

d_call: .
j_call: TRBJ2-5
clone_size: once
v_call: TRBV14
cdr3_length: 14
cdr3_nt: TGTGCCAGCAGCCAAGAATCTTCCCAAGAGACCCAGTACTTC
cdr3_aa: CASSQESSQETQYF

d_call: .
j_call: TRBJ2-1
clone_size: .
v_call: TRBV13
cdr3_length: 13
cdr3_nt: TGTGCCAGCAGCTTCCCCGGCGGCAATGAGCAGTTCTTC
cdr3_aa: CASSFPGGNEQFF

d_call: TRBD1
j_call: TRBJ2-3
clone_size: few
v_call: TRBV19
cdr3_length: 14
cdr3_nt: TGTGCCAGATGGGACAGGGGTCCAACAGATACGCAGTATTTT
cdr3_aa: CARWDRGPTDTQYF

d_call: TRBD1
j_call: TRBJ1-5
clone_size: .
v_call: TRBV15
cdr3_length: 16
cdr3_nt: TGTGCCACCAGCGGATCCCTGGACAGGGGGTTCCAGCCCCAGCATTTT
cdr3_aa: CATSGSLDRGFQPQHF

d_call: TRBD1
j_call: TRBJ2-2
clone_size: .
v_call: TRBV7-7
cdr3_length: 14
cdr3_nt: TGTGCCAGCAGCAGGGGGCGGGTCACCGGGGAGCTGTTTTTT
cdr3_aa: CASSRGRVTGELFF

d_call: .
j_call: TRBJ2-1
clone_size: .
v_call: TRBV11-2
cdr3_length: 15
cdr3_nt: TGTGCCAGCAGCTTAGTGGCCAGTTCCTACAATGAGCAGTTCTTC
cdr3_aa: CASSLVASSYNEQFF

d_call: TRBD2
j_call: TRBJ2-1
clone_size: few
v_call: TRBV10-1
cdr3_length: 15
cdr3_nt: TGCGCCAGCAGTGAGTCCCGCGGGGGGCCAACTGAGCAGTTCTTC
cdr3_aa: CASSESRGGPTEQFF

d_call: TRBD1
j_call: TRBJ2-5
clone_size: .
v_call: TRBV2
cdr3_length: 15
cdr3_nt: TGTGCCAGCAGTGAAGGGACAGGGGTCCAAGAGACCCAGTACTTC
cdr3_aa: CASSEGTGVQETQYF

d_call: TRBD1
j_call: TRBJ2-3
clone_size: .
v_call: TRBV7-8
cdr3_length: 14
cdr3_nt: TGTGCCAGCAGTCCTCACAGGGGCGCAGATACGCAGTATTTT
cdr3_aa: CASSPHRGADTQYF

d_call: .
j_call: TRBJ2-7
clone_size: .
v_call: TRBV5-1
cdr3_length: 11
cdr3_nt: TGCGCCAGCAGCTACGACAGTCTGCAGTACTTC
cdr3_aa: CASSYDSLQYF

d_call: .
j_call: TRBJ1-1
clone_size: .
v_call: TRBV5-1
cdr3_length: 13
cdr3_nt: TGCGCCAGCAGCTTGAGCAAAAACACTGAAGCTTTCTTT
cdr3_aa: CASSLSKNTEAFF

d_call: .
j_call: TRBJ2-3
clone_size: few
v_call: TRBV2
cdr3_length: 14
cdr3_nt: TGTGCCAGCAGTGAAGCCCTATACACAGATACGCAGTATTTT
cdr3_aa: CASSEALYTDTQYF

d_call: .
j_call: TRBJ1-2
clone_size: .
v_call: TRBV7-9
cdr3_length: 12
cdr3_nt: TGTTCCAGCGGCCAGGCCAACTATGGCTACACCTTC
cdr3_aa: CSSGQANYGYTF

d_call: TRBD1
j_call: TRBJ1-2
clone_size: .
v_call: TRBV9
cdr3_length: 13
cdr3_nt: TGTGCCAGCAGCGCGAGGGGACAGGGCAGCTACACCTTC
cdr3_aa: CASSARGQGSYTF

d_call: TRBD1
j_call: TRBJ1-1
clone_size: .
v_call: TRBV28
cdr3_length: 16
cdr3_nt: TGTGCCACCCGACAGGGGGCGACGGGAATGAACACTGAAGCTTTCTTT
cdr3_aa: CATRQGATGMNTEAFF

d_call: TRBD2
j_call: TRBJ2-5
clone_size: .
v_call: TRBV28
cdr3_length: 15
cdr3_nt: TGTGCCAGCAGTTCGGGGGGGTCTCGGGGGAGGGAGCAGTACTTC
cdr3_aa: CASSSGGSRGREQYF

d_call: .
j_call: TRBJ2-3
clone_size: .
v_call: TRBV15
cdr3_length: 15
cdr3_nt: TGTGCCACCAGCAGTACCCGGGACATCGAAGATACGCAGTATTTT
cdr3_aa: CATSSTRDIEDTQYF

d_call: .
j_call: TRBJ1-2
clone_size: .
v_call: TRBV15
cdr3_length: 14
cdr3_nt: TGTGCCACCAGCAGAGATGTCAGACTCGGGGGCTACACCTTC
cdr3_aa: CATSRDVRLGGYTF

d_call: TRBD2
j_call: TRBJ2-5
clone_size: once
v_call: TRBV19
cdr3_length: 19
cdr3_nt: TGTGCCAGTAGTATTTCCCAGCAGCTATCGGGGGGGCCACAAGAGACCCAGTACTTC
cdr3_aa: CASSISQQLSGGPQETQYF

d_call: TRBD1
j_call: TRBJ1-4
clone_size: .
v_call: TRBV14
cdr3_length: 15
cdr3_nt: TGTGCCAGCAGCCAAGGTGGCAGGGGGCCTGAAAAACTGTTTTTT
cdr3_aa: CASSQGGRGPEKLFF

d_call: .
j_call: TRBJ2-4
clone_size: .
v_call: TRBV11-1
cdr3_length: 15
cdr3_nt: TGTGCCAGCAGCTTAGCAGGGCAGGGCGGAAACATTCAGTACTTC
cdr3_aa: CASSLAGQGGNIQYF